This passage covers 27 T cell receptor beta chains from one sample sequenced in a study of T cell responses to AZD1222 COVID-19 vaccine. Profiled with immunoSEQ multiplex PCR; TCRdb holds only in-frame clones, not every one. Among 140,000 to 150,000 clones listed, 93% were seen once. The sequencing used peripheral blood, collected on day 0 of AZD1222 vaccination. The receptors stem from an adult in good health.

V usage is TRBV30 and J usage is TRBJ1-6, with TRBD1 matching over 7 bases. The CDR3 sequence is 14 residues long. Looked up from germline, CDR1 is GTSNPN and CDR2 is SVGIG (reference sequence). Trimming took 5 bases from V and 8 from J; bases not matched to a gene: 9. CDR3 nucleotides: TGTGCCTGGGGGGAACAGGGGACGGATTCACCCCTCCACTTT. Translating gives CAWGEQGTDSPLHF.

Regarding this clone: Relative to the germline gene, one junction end is altered; a read error may explain this. The J gene is TRBJ1-2, the V gene TRBV29-1, with 8 bases lining up with TRBD1. The germline gives CDR1 SQVTM, CDR2 ANQGSEA. The CDR3 runs to 11 residues. The CDR3 bases are TGCAGCGATGAAAGACAGGGGAGCTACACCTTC. This sequence encodes CSDERQGSYTF.

The V and J genes are TRBV19 and TRBJ1-1; TRBD1 might be the D (5 bases). The CDR3 totals 14 residues. The V gene lost 5 bases and the J gene lost 4 bases, with 14 bases spanning the gap. In germline, CDR1 is LNHDA, CDR2 SQIVND (reference sequence). The CDR3: CASSPRGVGTEAFF. CDR3 DNA: TGTGCCAGTAGTCCGCGGGGGGTTGGCACTGAAGCTTTCTTT. The variable domain in full, with the rest retrieved from reference TRBV19 and TRBJ1-1, is DGGITQSPKYLFRKEGQNVTLSCEQNLNHDAMYWYRQDPGQGLRLIYYSQIVNDFQKGDIAEGYSVSREKKESFPLTVTSAQKNPTAFYLCASSPRGVGTEAFFGQGTRLTVV.

Here the CDR3 reads CSVRGYEKLFF. CDR3 nucleotide sequence: TGCAGTGTCAGGGGATATGAAAAACTGTTTTTT. The rearrangement links TRBV20-1 to TRBJ1-4, with D maybe TRBD1 (6 bases). The V end was cut by 7 bases, the J end by 6 bases, with 9 bases between. The germline V gene has CDR1 DFQATT and CDR2 SNEGSKA (reference sequence). The length of the CDR3 is 11 residues.

The chain is built from TRBV20-1 and TRBJ1-1; D remains unclear. The germline gives CDR1 DFQATT, CDR2 SNEGSKA (reference sequence). The CDR3 spans 11 residues. V lost 4 bases to trimming and J lost 2 bases, with 5 bases between them. The CDR3 nucleotides read TGCAGTGCTATCTACAACACTGAAGCTTTCTTT. Residues: CSAIYNTEAFF.

The rearrangement joins TRBV28 to TRBJ1-5, with D maybe TRBD1 (5 bases). CDR1 and CDR2 from the germline V gene are MDHEN and SYDVKM. The CDR3 is 16 residues long. V was clipped by 3 bases and J by 0 bases, with 12 bases between them. The CDR3: CASSFNRGDSNQPQHF. The CDR3 bases are TGTGCCAGCAGTTTTAATAGGGGTGATAGCAATCAGCCCCAGCATTTT.

This clone was recorded once. V usage is TRBV5-4 and J usage is TRBJ1-1; TRBD1 agrees at 10 bases. The CDR3 has 15 amino acids. Unmatched junction bases numbered 6, after V lost 4 bases and J lost 3 bases. The germline gives CDR1 SGHNT, CDR2 YYREEE (reference sequence). CDR3 DNA: TGTGCCAGCAGCATGGGACAGGGGACGCACACTGAAGCTTTCTTT. Translating it yields CASSMGQGTHTEAFF.

V and J are TRBV4-2 and TRBJ1-5, with TRBD1 identical over 7 bases. CDR3 size: 16 residues. With 0 bases clipped from V and 5 bases from J, the junction kept 7 bases outside the gene matches. CDR1 LGHNA and CDR2 YNFKEQ come from the germline V gene. The CDR3 reads CASSQDLAGGYQPQHF. The CDR3 bases are TGTGCCAGCAGCCAAGATTTGGCAGGGGGATATCAGCCCCAGCATTTT.

The J gene is TRBJ1-6, the V gene TRBV7-3, with D hard to call. Germline-derived CDR1 and CDR2 are SGHTA and FQGTGA. This CDR3 contains 13 residues. Trimming stripped 2 bases from V and 7 bases from J, with 6 bases between. CDR3 DNA: TGTGCCAGCAGCTTATCCAGGAATTCACCCCTCCACTTT. It codes for CASSLSRNSPLHF.

This clone was observed a single time. The chain recombines TRBV2 with TRBJ2-7; TRBD2 agrees at 14 bases. Germline lookup yields CDR1 SNHLY and CDR2 FYNNEI. CDR3 size: 17 residues. V was clipped by 6 bases and J by 1 base; unmatched bases: 8. The CDR3, as DNA: TGTGCCAGCAGGCGTACCCGACTAGCGGGAGGGTCCTACGAGCAGTACTTC. Translation gives CASRRTRLAGGSYEQYF.

The chain has TRBV18 and TRBJ1-1; 11 positions agree with TRBD1. CDR1 and CDR2 from the germline V gene are KGHSH and LQKENI. J lost 0 bases, V lost 3 bases, and 3 bases had no gene match. The CDR3 loop spans 16 amino acids. In nucleotides, the CDR3 is TGTGCCAGCTCACCTGGGACAGGGGGGATGAACACTGAAGCTTTCTTT. Translation: CASSPGTGGMNTEAFF.

The chain joins TRBV18 to TRBJ1-1; a possible D gene is TRBD1 (6 bases). This CDR3 region has 15 residues. Deletions cut 3 bases from V and 0 bases from J, with 11 bases between. Germline assignment: CDR1 KGHSH and CDR2 LQKENI. This CDR3 is CASSPQQGLNTEAFF. The CDR3, as DNA: TGTGCCAGCTCACCCCAACAGGGACTGAACACTGAAGCTTTCTTT.

The chain joins TRBV29-1 to TRBJ1-1; 9 bases are a match to TRBD1. CDR3 size: 13 residues. Germline-derived CDR1 and CDR2 are SQVTM and ANQGSEA. V gave up 6 bases and J gave up 0 bases; unmatched junction bases: 2. CDR3 bases: TGCAGCGTGGGGGACAGGGTGAACACTGAAGCTTTCTTT. It codes for CSVGDRVNTEAFF.

This clone is a singleton in its sample. V and J are TRBV4-1 and TRBJ2-3; TRBD2 aligns across 11 bases. Germline assignment: CDR1 MGHRA and CDR2 YSYEKL. Germline trimming cut 0 bases from V and 0 bases from J; bases unmatched to any gene: 5. This CDR3 contains 18 residues. CDR3 residues: CASSQEVTSGGSTDTQYF. In DNA form, the CDR3 reads TGCGCCAGCAGCCAAGAGGTTACTAGCGGGGGTAGCACAGATACGCAGTATTTT.

This clone is a singleton in its sample. The rearrangement joins TRBV7-9 to TRBJ1-5, with a tentative D call TRBD1 (5 bases). Germline V gene lookup returns CDR1 SEHNR and CDR2 FQNEAQ (reference sequence). This CDR3 region has 15 residues. With 4 bases removed from V and 6 bases from J, the gap between germline ends came to 16 bases. CDR3 protein: CASSSSGAGAQPQHF. In DNA form, the CDR3 reads TGTGCCAGCAGCTCAAGTGGGGCCGGGGCTCAGCCCCAGCATTTT.

The rearrangement uses TRBV3-1 (or the pseudogene TRBV3-2) and TRBJ1-4; D is undetermined. V was shortened by 0 bases and J by 13 bases, with 9 bases between the two germline ends. CDR1 is LGHDT, CDR2 YNNKEL, per germline (reference sequence). The CDR3 extends over 12 amino acids. In DNA, the CDR3 is TGTGCCAGCAGCCAAGACCCCTCTGGACTGTTTTTT. The encoded protein is CASSQDPSGLFF.

This rearrangement joins TRBV5-6 to TRBJ1-6; D is uncertain. CDR3 length: 12 amino acids. Germline V gives CDR1 SGHDT, CDR2 YYEEEE. Trimming removed 2 bases from V and 9 bases from J, with 6 bases in between. CDR3 amino acids: CASSFPTSPLHF. For the CDR3, the DNA is TGTGCCAGCAGCTTTCCCACTTCACCCCTCCACTTT.

The rearrangement joins TRBV11-3 to TRBJ2-1, with D tentatively TRBD1 (6 bases). Between the trimmed V and J ends, which lost 0 bases and 7 bases, there was a span of 13 bases. Germline V gene lookup returns CDR1 SGHNT and CDR2 YENEEA. The CDR3 covers 15 residues. CDR3 sequence (DNA): TGTGCCAGCAGCTTAGATTCAGGGGTCCTGAATGAGCAGTTCTTC. Translation: CASSLDSGVLNEQFF. Together with reference TRBV11-3 and TRBJ2-1, the CDR3 gives the full variable domain: EAGVVQSPRYKIIEKKQPVAFWCNPISGHNTLYWYLQNLGQGPELLIRYENEEAVDDSQLPKDRFSAERLKGVDSTLKIQPAELGDSAVYLCASSLDSGVLNEQFFGPGTRLTVL.

This clone was seen a single time. The chain joins TRBV13 to TRBJ2-3, with 7 positions matching TRBD2. The germline V gene has CDR1 PRHDT and CDR2 FYEKMQ (reference sequence). This CDR3 region has 15 residues. Trimming at V came to 2 bases and at J to 3 bases, leaving 5 bases not matched to a gene. The CDR3 DNA follows: TGTGCCAGCAGCTTACTTAGCGGGCCAACAGATACGCAGTATTTT. This encodes CASSLLSGPTDTQYF.

The rearrangement uses TRBV5-1 and TRBJ1-1; weak D call: TRBD1 (6 bases). CDR1 is SGHRS and CDR2 is YFSETQ in the germline V gene. The length of the CDR3 is 13 residues. V lost 0 bases and J 6 bases, leaving 9 bases between the germline ends. DNA of the CDR3: TGCGCCAGCAGCTTGGTGGGGGGCTCTGAAGCTTTCTTT. This codes for CASSLVGGSEAFF.

The CDR3 spells CASSPLYGQGSEKLFF. In nucleotides, the CDR3 is TGTGCCAGCAGCCCACTCTACGGACAGGGGAGTGAAAAACTGTTTTTT. This rearrangement joins TRBV27 to TRBJ1-4; 9 bases line up with TRBD1. The CDR3 spans 16 residues. Germline V CDR1 and CDR2: MNHEY, SMNVEV (reference sequence). V lost 6 bases to trimming and J lost 7 bases; unmatched junction nucleotides: 12.

J is TRBJ1-1 and V is TRBV23-1; 9 nucleotides agree with TRBD1. TRBV23-1 is an open reading frame whose function is uncertain. The CDR3 consists of 20 residues. Trimming took 3 bases from V and 1 from J; bases not matched to a gene: 18. The CDR3 is CASSHFSMDRGHPPNTEAFF. Written as DNA, the CDR3 is TGCGCCAGCAGTCATTTCTCTATGGACAGGGGCCACCCACCGAACACTGAAGCTTTCTTT.

The chain recombines TRBV7-3 with TRBJ2-7; 7 bases align to TRBD1. The CDR3 is made up of 14 amino acids. Germline CDR1 is SGHTA and CDR2 is FQGTGA. Trimming took 8 bases from V and 4 from J; bases not matched to a gene: 11. In DNA, the CDR3 is TGTGCCAGCCCGGTCCTTAGACAGGGTTACGAGCAGTACTTC. As protein: CASPVLRQGYEQYF. Drawing the rest from reference TRBV7-3 and TRBJ2-7, the complete variable domain is GAGVSQTPSNKVTEKGKYVELRCDPISGHTALYWYRQSLGQGPEFLIYFQGTGAADDSGLPNDRFFAVRPEGSVSTLKIQRTERGDSAVYLCASPVLRQGYEQYFGPGTRLTVT.

The V gene is TRBV4-2, the J gene TRBJ2-2; TRBD2 matches at 8 bases. Germline CDR1 and CDR2: LGHNA and YNFKEQ. The CDR3 consists of 18 residues. Trimming took 2 bases from V and 0 from J; bases not matched to a gene: 8. The CDR3 loop reads CASSQPLADVSNTGELFF. The CDR3 DNA is TGTGCCAGCAGCCAACCACTAGCGGATGTATCGAACACCGGGGAGCTGTTTTTT.

The chain recombines TRBV5-1 with TRBJ2-7; 8 positions agree with TRBD1. Unmatched junction bases numbered 8, after V lost 4 bases and J lost 5 bases. Per the germline V gene, CDR1 is SGHRS and CDR2 is YFSETQ. The CDR3 is 14 amino acids. Here the CDR3 reads CASSPDRESHEQYF. The CDR3 DNA is TGCGCCAGCAGCCCGGACAGGGAGAGTCACGAGCAGTACTTC. The full variable domain, with the rest looked up from reference TRBV5-1 and TRBJ2-7, is KAGVTQTPRYLIKTRGQQVTLSCSPISGHRSVSWYQQTPGQGLQFLFEYFSETQRNKGNFPGRFSGRQFSNSRSEMNVSTLELGDSALYLCASSPDRESHEQYFGPGTRLTVT.

The chain links TRBV14 to TRBJ2-2; tentatively, D is TRBD2 (6 bases). The length of the CDR3 is 15 residues. Germline V gene sequence: CDR1 SGHDN, CDR2 FVKESK. V dropped 4 bases and J dropped 4 bases, with 13 bases sitting between them. Written as DNA, the CDR3 is TGTGCCAGCAGCCCGTATACTAGCATCACCGGGGAGCTGTTTTTT. Translation: CASSPYTSITGELFF. Full variable domain (missing parts from reference TRBV14 and TRBJ2-2): EAGVTQFPSHSVIEKGQTVTLRCDPISGHDNLYWYRRVMGKEIKFLLHFVKESKQDESGMPNNRFLAERTGGTYSTLKVQPAELEDSGVYFCASSPYTSITGELFFGEGSRLTVL.

The chain links TRBV7-7 to TRBJ1-4; weak D call: TRBD1 (5 bases). Trimming took 1 base from V and 3 from J, leaving 24 bases between them. Germline lookup yields CDR1 SSHAT and CDR2 FNYEAQ (reference sequence). The CDR3 covers 20 residues. The CDR3 coding sequence is TGTGCCAGCAGCTTAGTATCAGGAGGGGTCCTTCTCTTCCCTAATGAAAAACTGTTTTTT. Translating gives CASSLVSGGVLLFPNEKLFF.